This T cell receptor beta chain was identified in a study of response to subunit inactivated influenza vaccine. The study's findings and limits: The authors offered the suggestion that each seasonal influenza vaccination recruits few new T cells.

TCRdb independently ran MiXCR on the RT-PCR reads; one entry per CDR3 protein. The sample has approximately 200,000 distinct CDR3 sequences; over 13% are singletons. To note about this clonotype: No antigen is known for it.

The V gene's germline CDR1 is MNHEY and CDR2 SVGAGI. With 3 bases clipped from V and 5 bases from J, the junction kept 5 bases outside the gene matches. This CDR3 is built from 15 residues. The receptor was isolated from a man aged 45-60 years who received an inactivated influenza vaccine. This rearrangement joins TRBV6-5 to TRBJ2-5; TRBD2 matches 11 bases. Material: CD8+ T cells sorted from PBMCs, obtained 5 to 6 days after vaccination. This CDR3 reads CASSYLGLAVETQYF. In nucleotides, the CDR3 is TGTGCCAGCAGTTATCTGGGACTAGCGGTCGAGACCCAGTACTTC.